The clone carrying this TCR beta chain has just one count. Profiling relied on immunoSEQ multiplex PCR, and the TCRdb table lists in-frame clones only, not all of them. Of approximately 220,000 clones listed, approximately 78% are singletons. These data are taken from a study of blood T cell repertoires in COVID-19. On the study more broadly: Nucleic acid was either cDNA or gDNA, and it came from T cells, B-cell-depleted T cells, or PBMCs.

CDR3 length: 15 amino acids. The germline gives CDR1 SGHRS, CDR2 YFSETQ. V lost 4 bases, J lost 0 bases, and 13 bases lay in between. The chain carries TRBV5-1 and TRBJ1-1; D might be TRBD1 (5 bases). This TCR derives from a woman of 80 years or more with acute or convalescent COVID-19. Sequences were obtained from peripheral blood. CDR3 in DNA: TGCGCCAGCAGCCTGGGCCCAGGGATGAACACTGAAGCTTTCTTT. This gives the protein CASSLGPGMNTEAFF.